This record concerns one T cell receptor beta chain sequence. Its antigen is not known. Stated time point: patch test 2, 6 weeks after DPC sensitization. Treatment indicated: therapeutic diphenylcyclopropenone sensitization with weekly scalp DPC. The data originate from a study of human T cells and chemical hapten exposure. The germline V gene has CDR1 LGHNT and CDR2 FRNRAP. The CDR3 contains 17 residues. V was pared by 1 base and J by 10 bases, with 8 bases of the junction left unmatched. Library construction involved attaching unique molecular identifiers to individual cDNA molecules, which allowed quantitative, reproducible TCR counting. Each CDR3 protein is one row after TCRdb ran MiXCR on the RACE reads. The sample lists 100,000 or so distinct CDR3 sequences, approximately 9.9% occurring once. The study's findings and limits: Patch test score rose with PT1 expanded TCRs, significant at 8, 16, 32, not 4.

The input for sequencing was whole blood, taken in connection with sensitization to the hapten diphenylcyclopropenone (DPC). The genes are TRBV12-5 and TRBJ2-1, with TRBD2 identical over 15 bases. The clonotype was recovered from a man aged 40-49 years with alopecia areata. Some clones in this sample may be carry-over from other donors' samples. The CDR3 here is CASGLALGTSGRSEQFF. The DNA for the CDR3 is TGTGCTAGTGGTTTGGCTCTGGGGACTAGCGGGAGGAGCGAGCAGTTCTTC.